This TCR beta chain was captured in a study of blood T cell repertoires in COVID-19. At the level of the study: Researchers got acute and convalescent COVID-19 samples from the United States, Italy and Spain. T cells, B-cell-depleted T cells, or PBMCs provided the cDNA or gDNA that served as material.

CDR1 is PRHDT and CDR2 is FYEKMQ in the germline V gene (reference sequence). The CDR3 consists of 15 residues. V gave up 3 bases and J gave up 7 bases; unmatched junction bases: 6. Original data processing: Reference gene primer amplification gave estimated nucleated cell counts. Using immunoSEQ multiplex PCR, the repertoire was profiled, and TCRdb retains in-frame clones only, with some absent. V, J and clone size are those of that table, while D and trimming were read from the DNA. The data hold hundreds of thousands of clones, with 82% observed a single time. The sequenced sample was peripheral blood. The rearrangement uses TRBV13 and TRBJ1-2, with 12 nucleotides matching TRBD1. The TCR comes from a woman aged 60-75 years with active or convalescent COVID-19. The CDR3 DNA is TGTGCCAGCAGCTTCTACGGGACAGGGGGCTCTGGCTACACCTTC. The encoded protein is CASSFYGTGGSGYTF.